The TCR beta chain described here comes from a study of blood T cell repertoires in COVID-19. Study information: PBMCs, B-cell-depleted T cells, or T cells provided the cDNA or gDNA that made up the material.

Seattle patients were enrolled while actively infected and followed longitudinally. There are 16 residues in the CDR3. J gave up 2 bases and V 5 bases, and 6 bases lay outside the gene matches. Germline CDR1 and CDR2: LNHDA and SQIVND (reference sequence). As processed by the authors: Reference gene primer amplification yielded estimated nucleated cell counts. Assay used: immunoSEQ multiplex PCR; TCRdb lists only in-frame clones, some missing. V and J calls plus clone size are reproduced from that table; the DNA served to infer D and trimming. Here the sample spans around 130,000 clones, less than 90% being singletons.

Sequencing was carried out using peripheral blood. The TCR was taken from a man aged 30-40 years with COVID-19, enrolled during active disease. This sequence joins TRBV19 and TRBJ1-3; 10 bases agree with TRBD1. This CDR3 is CASSLGQGKTGNTIYF. The CDR3 DNA reads as TGTGCCAGTAGTTTGGGACAGGGGAAGACTGGAAACACCATATATTTT. The full variable domain, in which reference TRBV19 and TRBJ1-3 provide the parts outside the CDR3, is DGGITQSPKYLFRKEGQNVTLSCEQNLNHDAMYWYRQDPGQGLRLIYYSQIVNDFQKGDIAEGYSVSREKKESFPLTVTSAQKNPTAFYLCASSLGQGKTGNTIYFGEGSWLTVV.